This T cell receptor beta chain was sequenced during a study of blood T cell repertoires in COVID-19. Overall study: Samples taken during acute and convalescent COVID-19 were collected in the United States, Italy and Spain. PBMCs, B-cell-depleted T cells, or T cells provided the cDNA or gDNA that made up the material.

Per the original methods: By means of reference gene primer amplification, nucleated cell counts were estimated. TCRdb keeps only in-frame clones here, not all; method: immunoSEQ multiplex PCR. V, J and clone size reflect that table, while D and trimming were determined from the DNA. The table shows 200,000 to 300,000 clones, with around 88% occurring only once. V dropped 1 base and J dropped 7 bases, with 8 bases sitting between them. The CDR3 extends over 12 amino acids. Germline lookup yields CDR1 GTSNPN and CDR2 SVGIG (reference sequence). The J gene is TRBJ2-1, the V gene TRBV30, with unresolved D. The receptor was isolated from a man aged 30 to 39 with active or convalescent COVID-19. The sequencing sample was made of peripheral blood. The CDR3 DNA follows: TGTGCCTGGAGTGCAACACAGAATGAGCAGTTCTTC. Translating gives CAWSATQNEQFF. The full variable domain, rest sourced from reference TRBV30 and TRBJ2-1, is SQTIHQWPATLVQPVGSPLSLECTVEGTSNPNLYWYRQAAGRGLQLLFYSVGIGQISSEVPQNLSASRPQDRQFILSSKKLLLSDSGFYLCAWSATQNEQFFGPGTRLTVL.